These 12 T cell receptor beta chains were sequenced from one sample in a study of PD-1 blockade in classical Hodgkin lymphoma. Sequenced by immunoSEQ multiplex PCR; TCRdb stores in-frame clones only, minus some. The table records around 25,000 clones, about 80% of them present only once. Relapse after autologous stem cell transplantation occurred in every patient, and brentuximab vedotin exposure varied. Source: peripheral blood mononuclear cells (PBMCs), taken at baseline. The receptors stem from a human donor with classical Hodgkin lymphoma.

V gene TRBV6-5 combines with J gene TRBJ1-6; D unresolved. Germline CDR1 and CDR2: MNHEY and SVGAGI. Trimming removed 1 base from V and 7 bases from J, with 14 bases in between. There are 16 residues in the CDR3. CDR3 sequence: CASSYFGGVENSPLHF. The DNA of the CDR3 is TGTGCCAGCAGTTACTTCGGTGGGGTGGAGAATTCACCCCTCCACTTT.

This sequence joins TRBV12-5 and TRBJ1-1; 9 bases agree with TRBD1. V lost 1 base, J lost 7 bases, and 13 bases stayed unmatched. The CDR3 loop spans 17 amino acids. Germline assignment: CDR1 LGHNT and CDR2 FRNRAP. The CDR3 region has the DNA TGTGCTAGTGGTTTGGCCGTCGGGACAGGGCGAAGTGGTGAAGCTTTCTTT. Translation: CASGLAVGTGRSGEAFF. Full variable domain (rest looked up from reference TRBV12-5 and TRBJ1-1): DARVTQTPRHKVTEMGQEVTMRCQPILGHNTVFWYRQTMMQGLELLAYFRNRAPLDDSGMPKDRFSAEMPDATLATLKIQPSEPRDSAVYFCASGLAVGTGRSGEAFFGQGTRLTVV.

The chain combines TRBV7-9 with TRBJ1-6; D is unresolved. V lost 3 bases and J 7 bases, leaving 4 bases between the germline ends. CDR1 and CDR2 (germline): SEHNR, FQNEAQ (reference sequence). The CDR3 has 12 amino acids. The CDR3 DNA reads as TGTGCCAGCAGCTTCGAGAATTCACCCCTCCACTTT. Its protein is CASSFENSPLHF.

The chain uses TRBV2 and TRBJ2-5, with 13 bases identical to TRBD2. The CDR3 spans 21 residues. Per germline, CDR1 SNHLY and CDR2 FYNNEI. Germline trimming cut 5 bases from V and 0 bases from J; bases unmatched to any gene: 18. As DNA, the CDR3 is TGTGCCAGCAGTCAGACAGAGATACCGGGACTAGCGGGGTCATACCAAGAGACCCAGTACTTC. This translates into CASSQTEIPGLAGSYQETQYF.

The rearrangement joins TRBV30 to TRBJ2-2; no clear D gene. V was cut by 3 bases and J by 4 bases, with 6 bases left in between. CDR1 is GTSNPN and CDR2 is SVGIG in the germline V gene (reference sequence). The CDR3 loop spans 12 amino acids. The CDR3: CAWRRSTGELFF. DNA of the CDR3: TGTGCCTGGAGGCGGAGCACCGGGGAGCTGTTTTTT.

V and J are TRBV5-1 and TRBJ1-6, with D uncertain. Germline-derived CDR1 and CDR2 are SGHRS and YFSETQ. V was trimmed by 1 base and J by 6 bases, leaving 8 bases between them. The CDR3 totals 14 residues. The CDR3 sequence is CASSLSGSNSPLHF. DNA for the CDR3: TGCGCCAGCAGCTTGTCTGGGAGTAATTCACCCCTCCACTTT.

The CDR3: CASSVGRGEQYF. CDR3 coding DNA: TGTGCCAGCAGCGTAGGTAGGGGAGAGCAGTACTTC. This chain uses TRBV9 with TRBJ2-7, with D possibly being TRBD1 (5 bases). V was shortened by 0 bases and J by 7 bases, with 8 bases between the two germline ends. CDR3 length: 12 residues. Germline V lookup: CDR1 SGDLS, CDR2 YYNGEE.

CDR3 region: CASSPLGYRTEAFF. CDR3 nucleotide sequence: TGTGCCAGCAGCCCTCTGGGGTATCGGACTGAAGCTTTCTTT. The rearrangement links TRBV11-2 to TRBJ1-1; D is uncertain. This CDR3 is 14 amino acids long. Germline V gene data show CDR1 as SGHAT and CDR2 as FQNNGV. V dropped 5 bases and J dropped 5 bases, with 15 bases sitting between them.

The gene calls are TRBV7-3 and TRBJ2-2, with 8 bases matching TRBD1. Germline CDR1 is SGHTA and CDR2 is FQGTGA. J gave up 5 bases and V 1 base, and 3 bases lay outside the gene matches. The CDR3 covers 15 residues. In DNA form, the CDR3 reads TGTGCCAGCAGCTTAAGACAGGGGTGGACCGGGGAGCTGTTTTTT. As protein: CASSLRQGWTGELFF.

The V gene is TRBV5-1, the J gene TRBJ1-3, with D hard to call. Germline CDR1 and CDR2: SGHRS and YFSETQ. The CDR3 has 10 amino acids. V was shortened by 8 bases and J by 3 bases, with 3 bases between the two germline ends. This CDR3 reads CARRGNTIYF. The CDR3 bases are TGCGCCAGGCGTGGAAACACCATATATTTT.

About this clone: Mismatch with germline at one junction end may stem from a read error. This chain links TRBV7-7 with TRBJ2-5; weak D call: TRBD2 (5 bases). This CDR3 is 14 amino acids long. The germline V gene has CDR1 SSHAT and CDR2 FNYEAQ (reference sequence). CDR3 region: CASSLEGLLETQYF. The CDR3 nucleotides read TGTGCTAGCAGCTTAGAGGGCCTGTTGGAGACCCAGTACTTC.

The V and J genes are TRBV28 and TRBJ1-1; a weak D match, TRBD1 (5 bases). Germline V CDR1 and CDR2: MDHEN, SYDVKM. CDR3 size: 15 residues. Trimming took off 6 bases at V and 2 bases at J, with 16 bases between the two ends. The CDR3 protein is CASRVAGAGNTEAFF. The CDR3 coding sequence is TGTGCCAGCAGGGTCGCTGGGGCGGGTAACACTGAAGCTTTCTTT.